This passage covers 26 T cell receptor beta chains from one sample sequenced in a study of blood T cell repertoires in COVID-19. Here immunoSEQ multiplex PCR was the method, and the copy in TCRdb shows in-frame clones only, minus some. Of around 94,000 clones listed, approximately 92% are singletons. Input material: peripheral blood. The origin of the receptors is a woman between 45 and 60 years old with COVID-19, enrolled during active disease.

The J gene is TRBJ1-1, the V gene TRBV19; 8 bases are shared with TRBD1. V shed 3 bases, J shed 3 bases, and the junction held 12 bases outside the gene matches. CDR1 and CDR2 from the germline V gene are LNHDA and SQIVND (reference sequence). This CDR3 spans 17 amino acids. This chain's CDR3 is CASSMRTGRSADTEAFF. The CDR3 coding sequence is TGTGCCAGTAGTATGAGGACAGGGAGATCGGCGGACACTGAAGCTTTCTTT.

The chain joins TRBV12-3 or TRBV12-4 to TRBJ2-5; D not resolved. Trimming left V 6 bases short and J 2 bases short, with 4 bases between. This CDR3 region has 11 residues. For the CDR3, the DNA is TGTGCCAGCAGCTTTCAAGAGACCCAGTACTTC. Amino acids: CASSFQETQYF.

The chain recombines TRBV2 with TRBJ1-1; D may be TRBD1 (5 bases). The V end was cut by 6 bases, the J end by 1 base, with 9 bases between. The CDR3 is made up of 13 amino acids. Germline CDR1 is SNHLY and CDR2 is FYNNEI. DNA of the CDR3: TGTGCCAGCAGACCCGACAGGAACACTGAAGCTTTCTTT. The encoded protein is CASRPDRNTEAFF.

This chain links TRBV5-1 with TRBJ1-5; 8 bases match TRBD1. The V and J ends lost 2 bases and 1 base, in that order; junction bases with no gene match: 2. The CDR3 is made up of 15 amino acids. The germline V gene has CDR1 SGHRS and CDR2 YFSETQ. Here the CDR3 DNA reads TGCGCCAGCAGCTTAACAGGGGGAAGCAATCAGCCCCAGCATTTT. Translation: CASSLTGGSNQPQHF.

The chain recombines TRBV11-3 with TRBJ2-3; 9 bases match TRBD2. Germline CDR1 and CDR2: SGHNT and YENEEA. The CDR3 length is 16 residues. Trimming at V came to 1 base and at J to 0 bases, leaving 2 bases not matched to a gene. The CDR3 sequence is CASSLVSGGSTDTQYF. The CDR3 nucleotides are TGTGCCAGCAGCTTAGTTAGCGGGGGCAGCACAGATACGCAGTATTTT.

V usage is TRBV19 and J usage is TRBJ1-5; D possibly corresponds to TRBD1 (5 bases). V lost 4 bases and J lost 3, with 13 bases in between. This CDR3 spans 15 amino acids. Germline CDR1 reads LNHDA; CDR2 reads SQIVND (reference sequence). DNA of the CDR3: TGTGCCAGTAGTAACCAGGGTGGCTACAATCAGCCCCAGCATTTT. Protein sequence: CASSNQGGYNQPQHF. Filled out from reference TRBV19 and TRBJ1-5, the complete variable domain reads DGGITQSPKYLFRKEGQNVTLSCEQNLNHDAMYWYRQDPGQGLRLIYYSQIVNDFQKGDIAEGYSVSREKKESFPLTVTSAQKNPTAFYLCASSNQGGYNQPQHFGDGTRLSIL.

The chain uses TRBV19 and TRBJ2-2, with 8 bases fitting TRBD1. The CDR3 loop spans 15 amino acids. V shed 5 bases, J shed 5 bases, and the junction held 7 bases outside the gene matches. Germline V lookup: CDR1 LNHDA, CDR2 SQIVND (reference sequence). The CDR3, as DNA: TGTGCCAGTAGTCCCGGACAGGGTGCAACCGGGGAGCTGTTTTTT. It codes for CASSPGQGATGELFF.

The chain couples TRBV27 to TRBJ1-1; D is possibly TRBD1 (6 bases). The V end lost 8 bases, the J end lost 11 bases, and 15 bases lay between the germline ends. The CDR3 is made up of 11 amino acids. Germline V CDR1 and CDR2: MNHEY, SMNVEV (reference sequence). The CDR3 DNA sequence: TGTGCCAGCGCGAGGGGGGGGCGGGCTTTCTTT. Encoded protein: CASARGGRAFF.

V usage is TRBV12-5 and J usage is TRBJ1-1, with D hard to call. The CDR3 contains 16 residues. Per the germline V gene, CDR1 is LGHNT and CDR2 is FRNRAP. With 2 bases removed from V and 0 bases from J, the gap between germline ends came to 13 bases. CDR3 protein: CASGLHPRDLNTEAFF. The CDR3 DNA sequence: TGTGCTAGTGGTTTGCACCCTCGGGATCTGAACACTGAAGCTTTCTTT. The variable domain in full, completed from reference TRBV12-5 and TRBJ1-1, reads DARVTQTPRHKVTEMGQEVTMRCQPILGHNTVFWYRQTMMQGLELLAYFRNRAPLDDSGMPKDRFSAEMPDATLATLKIQPSEPRDSAVYFCASGLHPRDLNTEAFFGQGTRLTVV.

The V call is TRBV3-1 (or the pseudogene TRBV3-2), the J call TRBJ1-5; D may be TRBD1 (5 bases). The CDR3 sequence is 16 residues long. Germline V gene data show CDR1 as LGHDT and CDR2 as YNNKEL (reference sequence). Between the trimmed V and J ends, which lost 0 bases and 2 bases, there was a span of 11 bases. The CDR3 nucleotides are TGTGCCAGCAGCCAAGATGGAGGGGTCGGCAATCAGCCCCAGCATTTT. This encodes CASSQDGGVGNQPQHF.

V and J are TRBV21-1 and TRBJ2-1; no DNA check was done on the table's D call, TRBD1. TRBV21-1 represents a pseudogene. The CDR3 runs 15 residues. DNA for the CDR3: TGTGCCAGCAGCAAATGGCCTTTTCCTCACAATGAGCAGTTCTTC. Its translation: CASSKWPFPHNEQFF.

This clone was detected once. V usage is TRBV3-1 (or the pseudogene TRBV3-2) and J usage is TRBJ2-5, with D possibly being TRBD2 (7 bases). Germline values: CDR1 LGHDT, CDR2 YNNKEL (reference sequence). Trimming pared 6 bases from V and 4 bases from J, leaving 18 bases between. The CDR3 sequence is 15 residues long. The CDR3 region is CASSPGGSLGETQYF. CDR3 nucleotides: TGTGCCAGCAGTCCGGGGGGCTCTCTGGGAGAGACCCAGTACTTC.

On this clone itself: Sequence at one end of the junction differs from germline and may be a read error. The CDR3 is CASSYPTTGNF. CDR3 DNA sequence: TGTGCCAGCAGTTACCCCACCACCGGTAACTTT. The chain joins TRBV6-5 to TRBJ1-6; D call uncertain. Germline lookup yields CDR1 MNHEY and CDR2 SVGAGI. CDR3 length: 11 amino acids.

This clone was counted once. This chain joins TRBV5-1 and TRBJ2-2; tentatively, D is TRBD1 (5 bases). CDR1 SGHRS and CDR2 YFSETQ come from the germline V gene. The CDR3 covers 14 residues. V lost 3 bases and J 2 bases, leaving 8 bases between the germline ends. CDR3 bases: TGCGCCAGCAGCTCCAGGGTAAACACCGGGGAGCTGTTTTTT. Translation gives CASSSRVNTGELFF.

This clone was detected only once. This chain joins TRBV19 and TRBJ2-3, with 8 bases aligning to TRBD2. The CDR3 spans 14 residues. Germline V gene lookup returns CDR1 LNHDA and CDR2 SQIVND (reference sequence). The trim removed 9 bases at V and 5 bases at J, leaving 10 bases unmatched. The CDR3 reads CASSRGGRGDTQYF. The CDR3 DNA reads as TGTGCCAGCAGTCGGGGGGGCCGAGGAGATACGCAGTATTTT.

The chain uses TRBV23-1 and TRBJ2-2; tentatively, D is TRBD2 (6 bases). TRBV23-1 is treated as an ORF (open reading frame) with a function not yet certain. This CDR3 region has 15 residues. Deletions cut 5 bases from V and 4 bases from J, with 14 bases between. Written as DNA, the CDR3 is TGCGCCAGCAGTGGCCAGGGAGCGGGCACCGGGGAGCTGTTTTTT. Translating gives CASSGQGAGTGELFF.

The CDR3 nucleotides read TGTGCCAGCAGCCAAGGCCTTGGGGACAGGGAGGGCTACACCTTC. It is translated as CASSQGLGDREGYTF. The rearrangement uses TRBV13 and TRBJ1-2, with 9 positions matching TRBD1. The V gene end was trimmed by 5 bases and the J gene end by 8 bases; junction bases not matched to a gene: 12. Per germline, CDR1 PRHDT and CDR2 FYEKMQ (reference sequence). The CDR3 is 15 amino acids.

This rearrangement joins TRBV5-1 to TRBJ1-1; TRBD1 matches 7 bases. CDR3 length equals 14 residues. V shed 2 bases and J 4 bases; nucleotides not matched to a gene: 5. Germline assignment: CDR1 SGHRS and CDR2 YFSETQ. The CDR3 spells CASSFGDSSTEAFF. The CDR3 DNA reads TGCGCCAGCAGCTTCGGGGACAGTAGCACTGAAGCTTTCTTT.

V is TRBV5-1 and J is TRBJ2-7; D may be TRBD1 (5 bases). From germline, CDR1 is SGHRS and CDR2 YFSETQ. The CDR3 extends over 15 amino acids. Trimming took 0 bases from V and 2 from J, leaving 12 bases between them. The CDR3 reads CASSLGGQTPYEQYF. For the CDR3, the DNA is TGCGCCAGCAGCTTGGGGGGCCAGACCCCCTACGAGCAGTACTTC.

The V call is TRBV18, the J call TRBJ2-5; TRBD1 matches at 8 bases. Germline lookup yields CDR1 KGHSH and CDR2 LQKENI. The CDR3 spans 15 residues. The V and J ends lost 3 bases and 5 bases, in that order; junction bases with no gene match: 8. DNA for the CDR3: TGTGCCAGCTCACCCCGCAGGGGGCTAGGGGAGACCCAGTACTTC. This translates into CASSPRRGLGETQYF.

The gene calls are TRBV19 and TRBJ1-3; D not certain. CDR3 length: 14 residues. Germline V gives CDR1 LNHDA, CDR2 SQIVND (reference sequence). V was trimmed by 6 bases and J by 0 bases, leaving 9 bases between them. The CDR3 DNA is TGTGCCAGTAGATGGAGCAGCTCTGGAAACACCATATATTTT. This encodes CASRWSSSGNTIYF.

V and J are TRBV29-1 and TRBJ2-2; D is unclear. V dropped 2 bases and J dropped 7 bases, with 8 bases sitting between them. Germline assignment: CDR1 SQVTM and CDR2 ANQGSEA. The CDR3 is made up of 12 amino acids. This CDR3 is CSVEQESGELFF. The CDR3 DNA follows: TGCAGCGTTGAACAGGAAAGCGGGGAGCTGTTTTTT.

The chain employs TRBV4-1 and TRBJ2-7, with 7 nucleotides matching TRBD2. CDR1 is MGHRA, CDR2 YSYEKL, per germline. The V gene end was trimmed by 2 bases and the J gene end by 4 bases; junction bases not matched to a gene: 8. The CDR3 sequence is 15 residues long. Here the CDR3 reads CASSQIAAGSYEQYV. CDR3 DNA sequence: TGCGCCAGCAGCCAAATAGCAGCGGGGAGTTACGAGCAGTACGTC.

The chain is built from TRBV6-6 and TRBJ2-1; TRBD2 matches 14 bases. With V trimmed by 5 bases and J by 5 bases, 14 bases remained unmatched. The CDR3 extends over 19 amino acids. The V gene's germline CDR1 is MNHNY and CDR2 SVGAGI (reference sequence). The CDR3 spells CASSRRSGLAGVVHNEQFF. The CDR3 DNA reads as TGTGCCAGCAGTCGCCGTTCGGGACTAGCGGGGGTGGTCCACAATGAGCAGTTCTTC.

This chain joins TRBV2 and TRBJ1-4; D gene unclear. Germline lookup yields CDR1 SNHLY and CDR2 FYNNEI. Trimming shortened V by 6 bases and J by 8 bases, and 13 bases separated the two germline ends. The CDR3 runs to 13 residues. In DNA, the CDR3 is TGTGCCAGCAGGCCAGGACTCCTAGAAAAACTGTTTTTT. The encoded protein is CASRPGLLEKLFF. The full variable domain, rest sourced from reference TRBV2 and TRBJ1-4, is EPEVTQTPSHQVTQMGQEVILRCVPISNHLYFYWYRQILGQKVEFLVSFYNNEISEKSEIFDDQFSVERPDGSNFTLKIRSTKLEDSAMYFCASRPGLLEKLFFGSGTQLSVL.

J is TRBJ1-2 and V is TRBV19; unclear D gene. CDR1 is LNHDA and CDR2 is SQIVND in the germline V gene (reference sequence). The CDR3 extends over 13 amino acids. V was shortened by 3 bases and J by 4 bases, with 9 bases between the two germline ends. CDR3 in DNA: TGTGCCAGTAGTATTGGAGAACTCTATGGCTACACCTTC. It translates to CASSIGELYGYTF.